A selection of T cell receptor beta chains follows, all from one sample in a study of blood T cells in healthy people across ages. TCRdb fed the 5' RACE reads into MiXCR, producing one record per CDR3 protein. The profile covers about 1.8 million distinct CDR3 sequences, with 49% appearing a single time and roughly 2.1% taken by the ten largest. Source material: blood. The origin of the receptors is a woman between 40 and 55 years old in good health. The CDR3 runs from the conserved cysteine through the conserved F or W. A D gene is named only where the DNA matches it firmly. Expanded clones are given a class, and other clones once, few, many or no size at all.

d_call	clone_size	v_call	j_call	cdr3_nt	cdr3_aa
NA	NA	TRBV19	TRBJ1-2	TGTGCCAGTAGTACCCAGGGTAACGGCAACTATGGCTACACCTTC	CASSTQGNGNYGYTF
NA	many	TRBV5-1	TRBJ2-7	TGTGCCAGCAGCGCCGCCTACGAGCAGTACTTC	CASSAAYEQYF
TRBD2	NA	TRBV7-2	TRBJ2-1	TGTGCCAGCAGAGAACGAGCGGGGGGACCCTACAATGAGCAGTTCTTC	CASRERAGGPYNEQFF
NA	NA	TRBV13	TRBJ2-5	TGTGCCAGCAGCCCCCAGACGGGGCATGGTTCTCAAGAGACCCAGTACTTC	CASSPQTGHGSQETQYF
TRBD2	few	TRBV19	TRBJ2-1	TGTGCCAGCAGAAGGACTAGCCCCTACAATGAGCAGTTCTTC	CASRRTSPYNEQFF
TRBD1	NA	TRBV28	TRBJ2-7	TGTGCCAGCAAGCCGGGACAGGGATCCTACGAGCAGTACTTC	CASKPGQGSYEQYF
NA	NA	TRBV20-1	TRBJ1-5	TGCAGTGCTAGAGGATACAGGGTGAATCAGCCCCAGCATTTT	CSARGYRVNQPQHF
NA	few	TRBV7-2	TRBJ2-7	TGTGCCAGCAGCTTGGCTTTCGAGCAGTACTTC	CASSLAFEQYF
NA	few	TRBV7-9	TRBJ2-7	TGTGCCAGCAGCTTGGGACGGGGTCAGGACTACGAGCAGTACTTC	CASSLGRGQDYEQYF
NA	NA	TRBV19	TRBJ2-1	TGTGCCAGTAGTATAGGCAGGGCGGGGGAGCAGTTCTTC	CASSIGRAGEQFF
NA	few	TRBV6-2/TRBV6-3	TRBJ2-4	TGTGCCAGCAGTTACAACCCGCAAGGAGCCAAAAACATTCAGTACTTC	CASSYNPQGAKNIQYF
TRBD2	NA	TRBV6-2/TRBV6-3	TRBJ2-3	TGTGCCAGCAGGGGAACCGGGACTAAGATTGATACGCAGTATTTT	CASRGTGTKIDTQYF
TRBD1	few	TRBV28	TRBJ2-7	TGTGCCAGCAGTGATCGATCTTACAGGGGGCGCCCCTACGAGCAGTACTTC	CASSDRSYRGRPYEQYF
NA	NA	TRBV19	TRBJ2-1	TGTGCCAGTATTCGCTACCAGGAAGACCAATCCTACAATGAGCAGTTCTTC	CASIRYQEDQSYNEQFF
NA	NA	TRBV29-1	TRBJ1-4	TGCAGCGGCCAACAGGGAGGAGAAAAACTGTTTTTT	CSGQQGGEKLFF
NA	NA	TRBV5-4	TRBJ2-5	TGTGCCAGCAGTACGGGACTCCGGGAGACCCAGTACTTC	CASSTGLRETQYF
NA	NA	TRBV28	TRBJ1-1	TGTGCCAGCAGCCCGAGATCCGTCACTGAAGCTTTCTTT	CASSPRSVTEAFF
TRBD1	NA	TRBV6-1	TRBJ2-1	TGTGCCAGCAGCAGAGAGACCCGGGACAGGTGGGCCTCCTACAATGAGCAGTTCTTC	CASSRETRDRWASYNEQFF
TRBD2	NA	TRBV15	TRBJ2-3	TGTGCCACCAGCGGACTTGGGACCCCGATAGCGGGGGGGCGATACACAGATACGCAGTATTTT	CATSGLGTPIAGGRYTDTQYF
NA	NA	TRBV28	TRBJ1-5	TGTGCCAGCACGGGCAGAACCAATCAGCCCCAGCATTTT	CASTGRTNQPQHF
NA	NA	TRBV6-5	TRBJ2-7	TGTGCCAGCAGTTACCTGGGGAGTGGCGAGCAGTACTTC	CASSYLGSGEQYF
NA	NA	TRBV6-1	TRBJ2-1	TGTGCCAGCACTCCCCTCGAGGCAGCTACCTACAATGAGCAGTTCTTC	CASTPLEAATYNEQFF
NA	NA	TRBV6-2/TRBV6-3	TRBJ1-4	TGTGCCAGCGTCTCCGAGGGAGAGGCTAATGAAAAACTGTTTTTT	CASVSEGEANEKLFF
NA	few	TRBV27	TRBJ2-7	TGTGCCAGCAGTTTACCGGGACGGCACTACGAGCAGTACTTC	CASSLPGRHYEQYF
NA	NA	TRBV12-3/TRBV12-4	TRBJ1-5	TGTGCCAGCAGGCCAGCAGGACTGAATCAGCCCCAGCATTTT	CASRPAGLNQPQHF
NA	NA	TRBV20-1	TRBJ2-7	TGCAGTGCTAGGGCCGGGAAACACAATGAGCAGTACTTC	CSARAGKHNEQYF
TRBD1	NA	TRBV7-9	TRBJ1-6	TGTGCCAGCAGGGAGGGACAGGATAATTCACCCCTCCACTTT	CASREGQDNSPLHF
NA	NA	TRBV7-9	TRBJ1-1	TGTGCCAGCAGCTTAGAACAGGGAGCTTTCTTT	CASSLEQGAFF
NA	few	TRBV20-1	TRBJ1-2	TGCAGTGTTCTTCGGGGGGGCAGGGGCTACACCTTC	CSVLRGGRGYTF
NA	NA	TRBV7-9	TRBJ1-1	TGTGCCAGCAGCCCTGCCGTGGGGGGTTACAGGGCCCTCACTGAAGCTTTCTTT	CASSPAVGGYRALTEAFF
TRBD2	NA	TRBV12-3/TRBV12-4	TRBJ2-3	TGTGCCAGCAGTTTCTCTAGCGGGGTCTACACAGATACGCAGTATTTT	CASSFSSGVYTDTQYF
NA	NA	TRBV4-1	TRBJ2-7	TGCGCCAGCAGCCATTCGGGGGGCGCGTACGAGCAGTACTTC	CASSHSGGAYEQYF
TRBD1	NA	TRBV27	TRBJ1-6	TGTGCCAGCAGTTTCGACAGGGGTAGGAATAATTCGCCCCTCCACTTT	CASSFDRGRNNSPLHF
TRBD2	NA	TRBV9	TRBJ2-5	TGTGCCAGCAGCGTAGCTCCAGCGGGGGGGACGGCGACCCAGTACTTC	CASSVAPAGGTATQYF
TRBD2	NA	TRBV11-2	TRBJ2-5	TGTGCCAGCAGCTTAAGGATTAGCGGGGGCAAAGAGACCCAGTACTTC	CASSLRISGGKETQYF
NA	NA	TRBV27	TRBJ2-3	TGTGCCAGCAGCCAGGGAATCCTGCGCACAGATACGCAGTATTTT	CASSQGILRTDTQYF
TRBD1	NA	TRBV20-1	TRBJ2-5	TGCAGTGCCATGCCGGGACAGGGAACCGAGACCCAGTACTTC	CSAMPGQGTETQYF
TRBD1	NA	TRBV7-8	TRBJ2-7	TGTGCCAGCAGCTTTTGGTTGACGGGACAGGGTTACTTAGGGTCCTACGAGCAGTACTTC	CASSFWLTGQGYLGSYEQYF
TRBD1	few	TRBV12-3/TRBV12-4	TRBJ1-5	TGTGCCAGCGGGGTGGGACAGCATAGCAATCAGCCCCAGCATTTT	CASGVGQHSNQPQHF
NA	NA	TRBV5-1	TRBJ2-5	TGCGCCAGCAGGCCCGACTTGGGTGAGCAGTACTTC	CASRPDLGEQYF
NA	NA	TRBV20-1	TRBJ2-3	TGCAGTGCTCCCAGGGCTTACACAGATACGCAGTATTTT	CSAPRAYTDTQYF
TRBD1	NA	TRBV20-1	TRBJ2-7	TGCAGTGCTAGAGATCCCCGACAGGGCCACGAGCAGTACTTC	CSARDPRQGHEQYF
TRBD1	NA	TRBV7-2	TRBJ2-1	TGTGCCAGCAGCCGCGGGACAGGGAGGGGATACAATGAGCAGTTCTTC	CASSRGTGRGYNEQFF
NA	once	TRBV9	TRBJ2-3	TGTGCCAGCAGCGTAACATCGGCTAGATCAGATACGCAGTATTTT	CASSVTSARSDTQYF
NA	many	TRBV12-3/TRBV12-4	TRBJ2-7	TGTGCCAGCAGTCGCAGCGGAAGCTCCTACGAGCAGTACTTC	CASSRSGSSYEQYF
TRBD2	NA	TRBV20-1	TRBJ2-4	TGCAGTGCTATCCCTGAGCGGGGGCTAGCCAAAAACATTCAGTACTTC	CSAIPERGLAKNIQYF